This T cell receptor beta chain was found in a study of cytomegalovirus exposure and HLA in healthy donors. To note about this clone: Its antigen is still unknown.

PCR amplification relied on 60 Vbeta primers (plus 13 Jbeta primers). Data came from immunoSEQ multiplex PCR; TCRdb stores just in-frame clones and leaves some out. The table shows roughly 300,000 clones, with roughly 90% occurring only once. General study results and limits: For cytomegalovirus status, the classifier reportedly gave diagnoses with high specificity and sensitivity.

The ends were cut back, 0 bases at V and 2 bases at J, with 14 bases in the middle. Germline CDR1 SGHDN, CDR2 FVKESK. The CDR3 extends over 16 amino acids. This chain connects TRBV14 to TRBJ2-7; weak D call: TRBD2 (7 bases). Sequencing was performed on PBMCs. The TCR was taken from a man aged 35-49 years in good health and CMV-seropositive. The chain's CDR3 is CASSQDGRGIPYEQYF. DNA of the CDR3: TGTGCCAGCAGCCAAGATGGGAGGGGGATACCCTACGAGCAGTACTTC.